This record looks at one T cell receptor beta chain sequence and its context. Its matching antigen is unknown. Noted treatment: 10-day PBMC culture with coronavirus spike peptide pools or control peptides (ViraFEST assay). Cells were cultured for under twelve days, and then CD4+ T cells were isolated by negative selection. Sequencing of the DNA from cultured CD4+ T cells was carried out with the Oncomine TCR Beta short-read assay. TCRdb redid the calling of the PCR reads with MiXCR, one entry per CDR3 protein. The data show 13,000 to 15,000 distinct CDR3 sequences, with about 67% seen just once and about 7% held by the top ten. This sample is part of a study of vaccination and CD4 T cells after COVID-19. Study at large: The authors exposed cells to overlapping spike peptides derived from SARS-CoV-2, HCoV-NL63, HCoV-OC43 and HCoV-229E. General study results and limits: Spike mono-reactivity was evident in 304 of the 307 vaccine-specific clones derived from convalescent patients.

Germline V gene lookup returns CDR1 SEHNR and CDR2 FQNEAQ (reference sequence). The CDR3 loop spans 14 amino acids. Trimming took 5 bases from V and 7 from J, leaving 14 bases between them. The receptor was derived from a human donor who had recovered from COVID-19. Sequenced material: CD4+ T cells from blood, cultured in vitro. The rearrangement links TRBV7-9 to TRBJ1-4; no clear D. This CDR3 is CASSPRAAVEKLFF. The CDR3 bases are TGTGCCAGCAGCCCCCGGGCAGCTGTTGAAAAACTGTTTTTT.